The 9 T cell receptor beta chains below all came from one sample that was sequenced in a study of CD8 T cells in Susac syndrome. An amount of RNA that ranged from roughly 0.5 to 1 ug was reverse transcribed with random hexamers. TCRdb re-called the immunoSEQ multiplex PCR reads through MiXCR, storing one row per CDR3 protein. The sample shows a few hundred thousand distinct CDR3 sequences, about 82% of them seen only once. Sequencing input: CD8+ T cells from PBMCs. The receptor set was obtained from a human donor with multiple sclerosis.

The chain combines TRBV6-6 with TRBJ1-2, with no clear D. Trimming removed 6 bases at V and 12 bases at J, with 17 bases between. The germline CDR1 and CDR2 sequences are MNHNY and SVGAGI (reference sequence). The CDR3 runs to 12 residues. The CDR3 reads CASSHVELPDTF. The CDR3, as DNA: TGTGCCAGCAGCCACGTCGAGCTTCCCGACACCTTC.

This chain connects TRBV27 to TRBJ1-1; 7 bases map to TRBD1. Germline loops: CDR1 MNHEY, CDR2 SMNVEV (reference sequence). The CDR3 is 15 amino acids. J was trimmed by 1 base and V by 5 bases; bases with no gene match: 7. The chain's CDR3 is CASSIDRVANTEAFF. The CDR3 nucleotides read TGTGCCAGCAGTATAGACAGGGTTGCGAACACTGAAGCTTTCTTT.

The V call is TRBV7-8, the J call TRBJ1-4; D ambiguous. Germline CDR1 reads SGHVS; CDR2 reads FQNEAQ. This CDR3 is 14 amino acids long. The ends were cut back, 2 bases at V and 7 bases at J, with 11 bases in the middle. The DNA for the CDR3 is TGTGCCAGCAGCTTATCCCCACAGTCTGAAAAACTGTTTTTT. The encoded protein is CASSLSPQSEKLFF. Together with reference TRBV7-8 and TRBJ1-4, the CDR3 gives the full variable domain: GAGVSQSPRYKVAKRGQDVALRCDPISGHVSLFWYQQALGQGPEFLTYFQNEAQLDKSGLPSDRFFAERPEGSVSTLKIQRTQQEDSAVYLCASSLSPQSEKLFFGSGTQLSVL.

V usage is TRBV7-9 and J usage is TRBJ1-1; D call uncertain. The germline CDR1 and CDR2 sequences are SEHNR and FQNEAQ (reference sequence). The CDR3 runs to 16 residues. Between the trimmed V and J ends, which lost 4 bases and 2 bases, there was a span of 17 bases. The CDR3 DNA is TGTGCCAGCAGCTCCCCGTATCTACCGCTTAACACTGAAGCTTTCTTT. It is translated as CASSSPYLPLNTEAFF.

The gene calls are TRBV29-1 and TRBJ2-6, with D perhaps being TRBD1 or TRBD2 (6 bases each). The CDR3 consists of 18 residues. V lost 0 bases and J 0 bases, leaving 15 bases between the germline ends. Germline V CDR1 and CDR2: SQVTM, ANQGSEA. The CDR3 loop reads CSVEDGGPGFSGANVLTF. In DNA, the CDR3 is TGCAGCGTTGAAGATGGGGGGCCGGGGTTCTCTGGGGCCAACGTCCTGACTTTC.

This clonotype was seen more than once but under ten times. This chain connects TRBV4-1 to TRBJ1-1; a possible D gene is TRBD1 (6 bases). Germline V CDR1 and CDR2: MGHRA, YSYEKL. The CDR3 runs 15 residues. Trimming stripped 1 base from V and 5 bases from J, with 14 bases between. The CDR3 DNA follows: TGCGCCAGCAGCCAAGGGAGAGGGGGATATACTGAAGCTTTCTTT. It yields the protein CASSQGRGGYTEAFF.

This CDR3 reads CASSTLAGATYNEQFF. CDR3 bases: TGTGCCAGCAGTACCCTAGCGGGGGCCACCTACAATGAGCAGTTCTTC. The chain has TRBV27 and TRBJ2-1; 10 nucleotides line up with TRBD2. The V segment lost 5 bases and the J segment 2 bases; nucleotides outside the gene matches: 6. Per the germline V gene, CDR1 is MNHEY and CDR2 is SMNVEV (reference sequence). This CDR3 region has 16 residues.

This clonotype appeared once. The rearrangement joins TRBV7-8 to TRBJ2-3, with D hard to call. This CDR3 spans 16 amino acids. V gave up 3 bases and J gave up 0 bases, with 13 bases separating them. The germline V gene encodes CDR1 SGHVS and CDR2 FQNEAQ. The CDR3 DNA reads TGTGCCAGCAGCTTCCCTCCTTTCCCTAGCACAGATACGCAGTATTTT. Protein product: CASSFPPFPSTDTQYF.

The chain is built from TRBV7-9 and TRBJ1-1; TRBD1 matches at 7 bases. The CDR3 extends over 15 amino acids. The V gene's germline CDR1 is SEHNR and CDR2 FQNEAQ (reference sequence). The J segment lost 4 bases and the V segment lost 4 bases, leaving 9 bases of the junction unmatched. This CDR3 reads CASSYDRAGRTEAFF. CDR3 in DNA: TGTGCCAGCAGCTACGACAGGGCGGGACGCACTGAAGCTTTCTTT.